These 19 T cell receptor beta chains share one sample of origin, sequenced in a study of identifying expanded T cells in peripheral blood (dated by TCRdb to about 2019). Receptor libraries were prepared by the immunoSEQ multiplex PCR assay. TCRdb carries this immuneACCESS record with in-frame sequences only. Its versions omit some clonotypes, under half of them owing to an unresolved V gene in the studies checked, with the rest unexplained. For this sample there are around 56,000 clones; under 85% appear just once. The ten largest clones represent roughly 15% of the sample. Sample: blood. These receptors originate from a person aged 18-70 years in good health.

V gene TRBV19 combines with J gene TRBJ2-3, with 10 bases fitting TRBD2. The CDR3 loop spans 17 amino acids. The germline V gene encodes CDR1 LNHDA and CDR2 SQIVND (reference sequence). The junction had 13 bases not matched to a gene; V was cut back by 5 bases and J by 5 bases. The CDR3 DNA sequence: TGTGCCAGTAGTTCCTCGAGGAGCGGGAGGGCCAAAGATACGCAGTATTTT. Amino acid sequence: CASSSSRSGRAKDTQYF.

CDR3 DNA sequence: TGTGCCAGCAGCTCCGGGACCGCTCGGAGTGAAAAACTGTTTTTT. Its protein product is CASSSGTARSEKLFF. The rearrangement links TRBV9 to TRBJ1-4, with D possibly TRBD1 on 5 matching bases. Trimming removed 4 bases at V and 7 bases at J, with 17 bases between. CDR1 is SGDLS, CDR2 YYNGEE, per germline. CDR3 length: 15 amino acids.

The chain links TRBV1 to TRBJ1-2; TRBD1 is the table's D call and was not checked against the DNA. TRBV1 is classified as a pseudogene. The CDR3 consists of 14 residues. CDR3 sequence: CTSRIDRRKYGYTF. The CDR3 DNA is TGCACCAGCAGGATTGACAGGCGCAAATATGGCTACACCTTC.

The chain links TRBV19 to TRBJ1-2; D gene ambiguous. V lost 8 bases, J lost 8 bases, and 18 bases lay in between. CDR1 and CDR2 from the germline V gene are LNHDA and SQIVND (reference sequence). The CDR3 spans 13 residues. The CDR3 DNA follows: TGTGCCAGTGCATACGGCGCAGCTGAGGGCTACACCTTC. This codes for CASAYGAAEGYTF.

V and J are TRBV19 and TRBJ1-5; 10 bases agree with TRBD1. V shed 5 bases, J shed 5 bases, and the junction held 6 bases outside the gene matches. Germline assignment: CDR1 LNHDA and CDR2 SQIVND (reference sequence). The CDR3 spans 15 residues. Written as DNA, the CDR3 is TGTGCCAGTAGTGTTGCCGGACAGGGGGATCAGCCCCAGCATTTT. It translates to CASSVAGQGDQPQHF.

The CDR3 is CASSVGLAGNNEQFF. In DNA form, the CDR3 reads TGTGCCAGCAGCGTTGGACTAGCGGGGAACAATGAGCAGTTCTTC. The rearrangement links TRBV7-9 to TRBJ2-1, with 12 bases lining up with TRBD2. The junction had 4 bases not matched to a gene; V was cut back by 5 bases and J by 5 bases. In germline, CDR1 is SEHNR, CDR2 FQNEAQ (reference sequence). There are 15 residues in the CDR3.

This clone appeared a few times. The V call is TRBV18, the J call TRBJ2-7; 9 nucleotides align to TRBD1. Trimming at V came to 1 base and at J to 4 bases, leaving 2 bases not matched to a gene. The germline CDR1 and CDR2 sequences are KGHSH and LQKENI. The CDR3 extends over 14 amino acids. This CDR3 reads CASSPQGTGYEQYV. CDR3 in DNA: TGTGCCAGCTCACCACAAGGGACAGGGTACGAGCAGTACGTC.

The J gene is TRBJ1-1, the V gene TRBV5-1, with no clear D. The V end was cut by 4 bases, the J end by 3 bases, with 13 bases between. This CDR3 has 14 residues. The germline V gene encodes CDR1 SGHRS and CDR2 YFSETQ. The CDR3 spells CASSPNRVDTEAFF. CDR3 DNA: TGCGCCAGCAGCCCAAATAGGGTGGACACTGAAGCTTTCTTT.

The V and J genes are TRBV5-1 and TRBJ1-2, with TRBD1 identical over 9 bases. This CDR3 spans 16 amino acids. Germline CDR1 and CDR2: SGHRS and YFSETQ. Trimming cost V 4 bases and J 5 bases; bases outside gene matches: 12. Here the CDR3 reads CASSGQGPDGSYGYTF. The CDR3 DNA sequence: TGCGCCAGCAGCGGACAGGGGCCGGACGGGTCTTATGGCTACACCTTC. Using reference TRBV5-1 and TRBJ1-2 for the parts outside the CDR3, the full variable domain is KAGVTQTPRYLIKTRGQQVTLSCSPISGHRSVSWYQQTPGQGLQFLFEYFSETQRNKGNFPGRFSGRQFSNSRSEMNVSTLELGDSALYLCASSGQGPDGSYGYTFGSGTRLTVV.

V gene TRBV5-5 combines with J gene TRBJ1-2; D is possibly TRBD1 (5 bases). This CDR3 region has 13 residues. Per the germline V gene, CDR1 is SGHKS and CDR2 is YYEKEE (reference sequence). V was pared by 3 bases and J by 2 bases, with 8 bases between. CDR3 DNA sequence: TGTGCCAGCAGCTCCAGACAGAACTATGGCTACACCTTC. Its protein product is CASSSRQNYGYTF. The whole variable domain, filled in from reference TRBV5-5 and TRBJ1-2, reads DAGVTQSPTHLIKTRGQQVTLRCSPISGHKSVSWYQQVLGQGPQFIFQYYEKEERGRGNFPDRFSARQFPNYSSELNVNALLLGDSALYLCASSSRQNYGYTFGSGTRLTVV.

CDR3 in amino acids: CASSVGAGGRDTQYF. CDR3 nucleotide sequence: TGTGCCAGCAGCGTAGGAGCCGGTGGGCGAGATACGCAGTATTTT. V is TRBV9 and J is TRBJ2-3, with D unresolved. CDR3 size: 15 residues. V lost 0 bases and J 5 bases, leaving 13 bases between the germline ends. Per germline, CDR1 SGDLS and CDR2 YYNGEE. Together with reference TRBV9 and TRBJ2-3, the CDR3 gives the full variable domain: DSGVTQTPKHLITATGQRVTLRCSPRSGDLSVYWYQQSLDQGLQFLIQYYNGEERAKGNILERFSAQQFPDLHSELNLSSLELGDSALYFCASSVGAGGRDTQYFGPGTRLTVL.

The CDR3 loop reads CASSPGQGSTEAFF. Written as DNA, the CDR3 is TGTGCCAGCAGTCCGGGACAGGGGTCCACTGAAGCTTTCTTT. The chain employs TRBV6-6 and TRBJ1-1, with TRBD1 matching over 10 bases. This CDR3 region has 14 residues. V lost 5 bases, J lost 4 bases, and 4 bases stayed unmatched. CDR1 and CDR2 from the germline V gene are MNHNY and SVGAGI (reference sequence).

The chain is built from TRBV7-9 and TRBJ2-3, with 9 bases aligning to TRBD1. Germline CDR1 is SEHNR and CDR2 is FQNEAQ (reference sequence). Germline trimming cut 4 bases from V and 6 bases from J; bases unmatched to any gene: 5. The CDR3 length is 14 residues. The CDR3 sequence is CASSSGTGRDTQYF. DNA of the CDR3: TGTGCCAGCAGCTCGGGGACAGGGAGGGATACGCAGTATTTT.

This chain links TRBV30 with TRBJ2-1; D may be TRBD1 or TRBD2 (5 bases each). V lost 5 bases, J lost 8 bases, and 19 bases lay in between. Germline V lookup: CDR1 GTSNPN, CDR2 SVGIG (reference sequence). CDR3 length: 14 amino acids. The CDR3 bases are TGTGCCTGGGCTAGGGACGCCGCCCCCCATGAGCAGTTCTTC. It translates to CAWARDAAPHEQFF.

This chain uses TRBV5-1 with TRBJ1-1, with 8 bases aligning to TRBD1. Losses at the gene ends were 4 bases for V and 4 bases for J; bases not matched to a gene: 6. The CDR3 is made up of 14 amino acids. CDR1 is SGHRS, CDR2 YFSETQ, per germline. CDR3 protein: CASSEQGGGTEAFF. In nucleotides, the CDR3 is TGCGCCAGCAGCGAACAGGGGGGTGGCACTGAAGCTTTCTTT. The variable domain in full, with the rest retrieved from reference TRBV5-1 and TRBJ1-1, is KAGVTQTPRYLIKTRGQQVTLSCSPISGHRSVSWYQQTPGQGLQFLFEYFSETQRNKGNFPGRFSGRQFSNSRSEMNVSTLELGDSALYLCASSEQGGGTEAFFGQGTRLTVV.

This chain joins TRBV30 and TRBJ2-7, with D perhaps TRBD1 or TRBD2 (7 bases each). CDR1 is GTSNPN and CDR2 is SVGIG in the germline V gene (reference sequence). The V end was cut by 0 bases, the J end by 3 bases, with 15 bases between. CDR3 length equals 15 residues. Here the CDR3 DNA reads TGTGCCTGGAGTGTTTGGGGAGGGGGCCGCTACGAGCAGTACGTC. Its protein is CAWSVWGGGRYEQYV.

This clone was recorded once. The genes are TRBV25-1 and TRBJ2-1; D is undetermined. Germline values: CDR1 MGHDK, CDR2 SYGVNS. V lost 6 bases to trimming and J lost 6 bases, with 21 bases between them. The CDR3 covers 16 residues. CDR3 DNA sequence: TGTGCCAGCAGCGATGGCATAGGAAAACAGAGCAATGAGCAGTTCTTC. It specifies CASSDGIGKQSNEQFF.

Here the CDR3 reads CASSLESSGAEKLFF. The CDR3 DNA follows: TGCGCCAGCAGCTTGGAGTCCTCCGGGGCGGAAAAACTGTTTTTT. The J gene is TRBJ1-4, the V gene TRBV5-1; TRBD1 might be the D (5 bases). The V and J ends lost 0 bases and 8 bases respectively, with 14 bases between them. From germline, CDR1 is SGHRS and CDR2 YFSETQ. CDR3 size: 15 residues.

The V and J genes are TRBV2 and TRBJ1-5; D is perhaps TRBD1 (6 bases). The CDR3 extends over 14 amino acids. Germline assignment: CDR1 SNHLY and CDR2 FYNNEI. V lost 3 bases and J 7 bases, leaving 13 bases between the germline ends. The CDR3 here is CASSDWAGVQPQHF. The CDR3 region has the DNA TGTGCCAGCAGTGACTGGGCAGGGGTCCAGCCCCAGCATTTT.